What follows are 23 T cell receptor beta chains derived from one specimen sequenced in a study of CD8 T cells in Susac syndrome. RNA amounts of 0.5 to 1 ug underwent reverse transcription with random hexamers. TCRdb reanalysed the immunoSEQ multiplex PCR reads using MiXCR and keeps one entry per CDR3 protein. The table records roughly 200,000 distinct CDR3 sequences, over 90% of them present only once. The sequenced material came from CD4+ T cells from PBMCs. These TCRs come from a human donor with Susac syndrome.

The chain recombines TRBV20-1 with TRBJ2-3; the D gene is possibly TRBD2 (6 bases). Germline assignment: CDR1 DFQATT and CDR2 SNEGSKA (reference sequence). This CDR3 is built from 13 residues. Trimming removed 5 bases from V and 7 bases from J, with 16 bases in between. CDR3 loop: CSAGVAGRHTQYF. The CDR3 DNA is TGCAGTGCTGGGGTTGCGGGAAGACATACGCAGTATTTT.

The sample holds one count of this clonotype. J is TRBJ2-7 and V is TRBV18; D ambiguous. The germline CDR1 and CDR2 sequences are KGHSH and LQKENI. CDR3 length equals 13 residues. V was trimmed by 5 bases and J by 7 bases, leaving 15 bases between them. CDR3 amino acids: CASSLGYDREQYF. The CDR3 bases are TGTGCCAGCTCATTAGGGTACGATCGTGAGCAGTACTTC.

The chain couples TRBV10-3 to TRBJ2-3; 9 positions agree with TRBD1. This CDR3 spans 14 amino acids. Germline CDR1 and CDR2: ENHRY and SYGVKD. V trimming: 5 bases; J trimming: 3 bases; junction bases outside the gene matches: 3. CDR3 sequence reads: CAISRDRDTDTQYF. The CDR3 nucleotides are TGTGCCATCAGTCGGGACAGGGATACAGATACGCAGTATTTT.

The J gene is TRBJ1-1, the V gene TRBV7-2; D is unresolved. Germline V gives CDR1 SGHTA, CDR2 FQGNSA. CDR3 length: 13 amino acids. V lost 6 bases, J lost 6 bases, and 14 bases lay in between. CDR3 in amino acids: CASSYPATAEAFF. Here the CDR3 DNA reads TGTGCCAGCAGTTACCCTGCTACAGCTGAAGCTTTCTTT.

Here the CDR3 reads CASSQEGGDTQYF. Here the CDR3 DNA reads TGTGCCAGCAGCCAAGAAGGGGGAGATACGCAGTATTTT. The genes are TRBV14 and TRBJ2-3; weak D call: TRBD1 (6 bases). Trimming cost V 0 bases and J 5 bases, with 6 bases left between them. Germline-derived CDR1 and CDR2 are SGHDN and FVKESK. The CDR3 extends over 13 amino acids.

The genes are TRBV5-4 and TRBJ2-5; 8 nucleotides align to TRBD2. CDR1 is SGHNT and CDR2 is YYREEE in the germline V gene (reference sequence). The CDR3 totals 13 residues. Trimming cost V 10 bases and J 3 bases; bases outside gene matches: 8. CDR3 in amino acids: CAAGDGGEETQYF. DNA of the CDR3: TGTGCCGCCGGGGACGGGGGGGAAGAGACCCAGTACTTC.

V and J are TRBV19 and TRBJ2-6; D uncertain. Trimming removed 6 bases at V and 1 base at J, with 10 bases between. Germline assignment: CDR1 LNHDA and CDR2 SQIVND (reference sequence). The CDR3 is 15 amino acids. The CDR3 region has the DNA TGTGCCAGTAGGACCGTGGGATCTGGGGCCAACGTCCTGACTTTC. It translates to CASRTVGSGANVLTF.

As to this clonotype: One end of the junction varies from germline; a read error may be responsible. The V call is TRBV3-1, the J call TRBJ1-5; a possible D gene is TRBD1 (6 bases). Germline lookup yields CDR1 LGHDT and CDR2 YNNKEL (reference sequence). The CDR3 length is 15 residues. The CDR3 loop reads CASSPSTGKLQPQLF. The CDR3, as DNA: TGTGCCAGCAGCCCGTCAACAGGGAAGCTCCAGCCCCAGCTTTTT.

The gene calls are TRBV20-1 and TRBJ1-1; D unclear. Germline CDR1 and CDR2: DFQATT and SNEGSKA (reference sequence). The V end lost 0 bases, the J end lost 1 base, and 15 bases lay between the germline ends. The CDR3 is made up of 16 amino acids. CDR3 protein: CSARDQRRPRNTEAFF. CDR3 coding DNA: TGCAGTGCTAGAGATCAGCGGCGGCCTAGGAACACTGAAGCTTTCTTT.

The chain recombines TRBV25-1 with TRBJ2-5; 8 bases line up with TRBD1. Trimming cost V 3 bases and J 5 bases; bases outside gene matches: 8. The CDR3 is made up of 15 amino acids. The germline V gene encodes CDR1 MGHDK and CDR2 SYGVNS. CDR3 protein: CASSDAGGLGETQYF. CDR3 DNA: TGTGCCAGCAGTGACGCAGGGGGCTTGGGGGAGACCCAGTACTTC.

The chain uses TRBV7-9 and TRBJ1-6; D is unclear. V was clipped by 4 bases and J by 6 bases, with 10 bases between them. The CDR3 consists of 14 residues. Germline V gives CDR1 SEHNR, CDR2 FQNEAQ (reference sequence). The DNA for the CDR3 is TGTGCCAGCAGCTCCTCTCGGGGTAATTCACCCCTCCACTTT. Protein: CASSSSRGNSPLHF.

This clonotype was seen a handful of times. The chain joins TRBV7-9 to TRBJ2-4; unclear D gene. There are 11 residues in the CDR3. V gave up 8 bases and J gave up 5 bases, with 7 bases separating them. From germline, CDR1 is SEHNR and CDR2 FQNEAQ (reference sequence). The CDR3 DNA reads as TGTGCCAGCGGTGTCGAAAACATTCAGTACTTC. Translated: CASGVENIQYF.

V and J are TRBV20-1 and TRBJ1-1; no clear D. Germline CDR1 and CDR2: DFQATT and SNEGSKA (reference sequence). There are 13 residues in the CDR3. V dropped 4 bases and J dropped 8 bases, with 17 bases sitting between them. In DNA form, the CDR3 reads TGCAGTGCTATCTCTCGACACTACCGAGAAGCTTTCTTT. Translation gives CSAISRHYREAFF.

V usage is TRBV20-1 and J usage is TRBJ2-3, with D unresolved. V lost 7 bases, J lost 2 bases, and 13 bases lay in between. The germline V gene has CDR1 DFQATT and CDR2 SNEGSKA (reference sequence). The CDR3 runs to 13 residues. CDR3 nucleotides: TGCAGTGTCCGTAAAGGGATCACAGATACGCAGTATTTT. As protein: CSVRKGITDTQYF.

The gene calls are TRBV20-1 and TRBJ2-7; 7 nucleotides match TRBD2. In germline, CDR1 is DFQATT, CDR2 SNEGSKA (reference sequence). V was clipped by 6 bases and J by 3 bases; unmatched bases: 8. This CDR3 is 13 amino acids long. The chain's CDR3 is CSALAGLDYEQYF. The CDR3 DNA sequence: TGCAGTGCGTTAGCGGGCTTGGACTACGAGCAGTACTTC.

This clonotype was seen only once. This chain joins TRBV13 and TRBJ1-5; a weak D match, TRBD1 (6 bases). Germline loops: CDR1 PRHDT, CDR2 FYEKMQ (reference sequence). The CDR3 consists of 17 residues. V was pared by 4 bases and J by 3 bases, with 19 bases between. The CDR3 is CASSSRGGEGDNQPQHF. In nucleotides, the CDR3 is TGTGCCAGCAGCTCTAGAGGGGGGGAGGGGGACAATCAGCCCCAGCATTTT.

The chain links TRBV5-6 to TRBJ1-5; D call uncertain. Trimming removed 6 bases from V and 4 bases from J, with 14 bases in between. This CDR3 region has 14 residues. CDR1 SGHDT and CDR2 YYEEEE come from the germline V gene. Written as DNA, the CDR3 is TGTGCCAGCAACTTAGGTCTGGGAAATCAGCCCCAGCATTTT. Translated: CASNLGLGNQPQHF.

The CDR3 nucleotides read TGTGCCAGCAGCCTGGACAGCCTCTATGGCTACACCTTC. This encodes CASSLDSLYGYTF. The chain has TRBV5-6 and TRBJ1-2; D possibly corresponds to TRBD1 (6 bases). Trimming stripped 4 bases from V and 4 bases from J, with 11 bases between. The CDR3 loop spans 13 amino acids. The germline V gene encodes CDR1 SGHDT and CDR2 YYEEEE.

The chain combines TRBV10-3 with TRBJ2-5, with 7 bases fitting TRBD2. Germline V gene data show CDR1 as ENHRY and CDR2 as SYGVKD. J gave up 5 bases and V 0 bases, and 0 bases lay outside the gene matches. This CDR3 has 13 amino acids. The CDR3 loop is CAISESGGETQYF. In DNA form, the CDR3 reads TGTGCCATCAGTGAGTCGGGAGGGGAGACCCAGTACTTC.

This chain uses TRBV18 with TRBJ2-1; TRBD2 aligns across 9 bases. Germline trimming cut 5 bases from V and 1 base from J; bases unmatched to any gene: 6. The CDR3 totals 16 residues. Germline V gives CDR1 KGHSH, CDR2 LQKENI. CDR3 nucleotide sequence: TGTGCCAGCTCAGCGACTAGCGGCTATTCCTACAATGAGCAGTTCTTC. Its translation is CASSATSGYSYNEQFF.

V gene TRBV30 combines with J gene TRBJ1-5; D might be TRBD1 (5 bases). The CDR3 covers 13 residues. Trimming stripped 3 bases from V and 3 bases from J, with 9 bases between. Looked up from germline, CDR1 is GTSNPN and CDR2 is SVGIG (reference sequence). CDR3 DNA sequence: TGTGCCTGGAGCCAGGGTTACAATCAGCCCCAGCATTTT. This codes for CAWSQGYNQPQHF.

J is TRBJ2-1 and V is TRBV18; 7 bases match TRBD2. Germline-derived CDR1 and CDR2 are KGHSH and LQKENI. The CDR3 sequence is 15 residues long. V lost 4 bases to trimming and J lost 7 bases; unmatched junction nucleotides: 10. DNA of the CDR3: TGTGCCAGCTCACTTTCTAGCGGTGGTATAAATGAGCAGTTCTTC. Its protein is CASSLSSGGINEQFF.

J is TRBJ2-6 and V is TRBV12-3 or TRBV12-4; D is unclear. Trimming shortened V by 4 bases and J by 0 bases, and 10 bases separated the two germline ends. The CDR3 is 16 residues long. The CDR3 here is CASSYFTGSGANVLTF. CDR3 nucleotide sequence: TGTGCCAGCAGTTACTTTACGGGCTCTGGGGCCAACGTCCTGACTTTC.